The 24 T cell receptor beta chains given below trace back to one sample, sequenced in a study of T and B cells in COVID-19 patients. TRB rearrangements were amplified by multiplex PCR with BIOMED2 TRB-A/B primers. TCRdb re-analysed the multiplex PCR reads in MiXCR, keeping a single row per CDR3 protein. Of tens of thousands of distinct CDR3 sequences listed, approximately 29% are singletons. From blood, roughly 250-500 ng of genomic DNA served as TRB template. Sequenced input: blood. The origin of the receptors is a human donor who had recovered from COVID-19.

This clonotype showed up just a few times. The chain joins TRBV5-6 to TRBJ2-7; no clear D. CDR3 length equals 12 residues. The germline V gene has CDR1 SGHDT and CDR2 YYEEEE. Trimming left V 2 bases short and J 4 bases short, with 7 bases between. CDR3 amino acids: CASSFSAYEQYF. The CDR3 nucleotides are TGTGCCAGCAGCTTTTCGGCTTACGAGCAGTACTTC.

This clonotype was seen a handful of times. The junction departs from germline at one end; a sequencing error may be responsible. The CDR3 loop reads CAISELGLAGVDTDTQYF. The CDR3 coding sequence is TGTGCCATCAGTGAGTTAGGACTAGCGGGGGTGGACACAGATACGCAGTATTTT. The chain is built from TRBV6-5 and TRBJ2-3; 13 bases line up with TRBD2. The CDR3 has 18 amino acids. Germline V CDR1 and CDR2: MNHEY, SVGAGI.

This clonotype was seen only a few times. The chain combines TRBV18 with TRBJ1-5; TRBD1 is a possible D gene (5 bases). V lost 3 bases to trimming and J lost 6 bases, with 9 bases between them. There are 13 residues in the CDR3. Germline-derived CDR1 and CDR2 are KGHSH and LQKENI. In DNA form, the CDR3 reads TGTGCCAGCTCACCCGGGGGGGGTCAGCCCCAGCATTTT. It is translated as CASSPGGGQPQHF.

This clonotype was detected only once. V usage is TRBV6-5 and J usage is TRBJ1-3, with 10 nucleotides matching TRBD1. Germline CDR1 is MNHEY and CDR2 is SVGAGI. V trimming: 8 bases; J trimming: 4 bases; junction bases outside the gene matches: 11. CDR3 size: 16 residues. Written as DNA, the CDR3 is TGTGCCAGCTGCCGAGTTGGGACAGGGGTCGGAAACACCATATATTTT. Amino acids: CASCRVGTGVGNTIYF.

This clonotype is labeled medium-sized. The chain couples TRBV19 to TRBJ2-1; TRBD2 might be the D (5 bases). Deletions cut 1 base from V and 3 bases from J, with 7 bases between. The CDR3 contains 14 residues. In germline, CDR1 is LNHDA, CDR2 SQIVND (reference sequence). For the CDR3, the DNA is TGTGCCAGTAGTATAGCAGCGGTCTACAATGAGCAGTTCTTC. This sequence encodes CASSIAAVYNEQFF.

As DNA, the CDR3 is TGTGCCAGCAGCTTAGGGCTGGGACAGGATCACTCTGGGGCCAACGTCCTGACTTTC. Its translation is CASSLGLGQDHSGANVLTF. The V gene is TRBV7-6, the J gene TRBJ2-6, with TRBD1 identical over 8 bases. CDR3 length: 19 amino acids. The V gene's germline CDR1 is SGHVS and CDR2 FNYEAQ. J was trimmed by 0 bases and V by 1 base; bases with no gene match: 8.

A few counts support this clonotype. The CDR3 nucleotides are TGTGCCAGCAGTCGTCGGGGTCCCCAAGAGACCCAGTACTTC. Translation gives CASSRRGPQETQYF. The V call is TRBV6-6, the J call TRBJ2-5; the D gene is possibly TRBD2 (5 bases). CDR3 length: 14 residues. The germline CDR1 and CDR2 sequences are MNHNY and SVGAGI (reference sequence). V lost 5 bases and J lost 1, with 11 bases in between.

The chain combines TRBV7-4 with TRBJ2-7; 12 bases are a match to TRBD2. The last part of the DNA fits TRBJ2-1 better; the J call may be wrong. The CDR3 loop spans 15 amino acids. Germline V gene data show CDR1 as SGHVT and CDR2 as SQSDAQ. The CDR3 spells CASSLLDGLAGEQFF. CDR3 nucleotides: TGTGCCAGCAGCTTATTGGACGGACTAGCGGGGGAGCAGTTCTTC.

This chain joins TRBV5-4 and TRBJ1-4, with D tentatively TRBD1 (6 bases). This CDR3 has 15 residues. The V gene's germline CDR1 is SGHNT and CDR2 YYREEE (reference sequence). Trimming pared 4 bases from V and 3 bases from J, leaving 13 bases between. CDR3 region: CASSTGQPPNEKLFF. CDR3 bases: TGTGCCAGCAGCACCGGACAGCCACCTAATGAAAAACTGTTTTTT. Looking up the rest from reference TRBV5-4 and TRBJ1-4 gives the full variable domain: ETGVTQSPTHLIKTRGQQVTLRCSSQSGHNTVSWYQQALGQGPQFIFQYYREEENGRGNFPPRFSGLQFPNYSSELNVNALELDDSALYLCASSTGQPPNEKLFFGSGTQLSVL.

The sample holds a few counts of this clonotype. This chain joins TRBV10-3 and TRBJ2-2; D tentatively reads TRBD1 or TRBD2 (5 bases each). Trimming pared 2 bases from V and 8 bases from J, leaving 12 bases between. This CDR3 contains 14 residues. CDR1 and CDR2 (germline): ENHRY, SYGVKD. The CDR3 protein is CAISEVGERGELFF. CDR3 DNA: TGTGCCATCAGTGAGGTGGGGGAGCGGGGGGAGCTGTTTTTT.

The chain combines TRBV5-6 with TRBJ2-5; D could derive from TRBD1 or TRBD2 (7 bases each). Germline V gene sequence: CDR1 SGHDT, CDR2 YYEEEE. The V gene lost 2 bases and the J gene lost 5 bases, with 10 bases spanning the gap. This CDR3 contains 13 residues. The CDR3 sequence is CASSFRGGETQYF. DNA for the CDR3: TGTGCCAGCAGCTTCAGGGGGGGGGAGACCCAGTACTTC.

This clonotype was seen only once. A single base separates this from a much larger clone, so it may be a read error. V is TRBV19 and J is TRBJ2-7, with TRBD2 identical over 8 bases. CDR3 size: 14 residues. J was trimmed by 0 bases and V by 5 bases; bases with no gene match: 3. Germline CDR1 is LNHDA and CDR2 is SQIVND (reference sequence). The CDR3 spells CASSLTSDSYEQYF. CDR3 DNA sequence: TGTGCCAGTAGTCTGACTAGCGACTCCTACGAGCAGTACTTC.

This chain connects TRBV5-4 to TRBJ2-2; D possibly corresponds to TRBD2 (5 bases). This CDR3 is built from 15 residues. Trimming took 2 bases from V and 5 from J, leaving 13 bases between them. The germline CDR1 and CDR2 sequences are SGHNT and YYREEE (reference sequence). The CDR3 nucleotides read TGTGCCAGCAGCTTAAGCGGAGTCGATACCGGGGAGCTGTTTTTT. Its translation is CASSLSGVDTGELFF.

The V call is TRBV19, the J call TRBJ1-5; no clear D. With 8 bases removed from V and 0 bases from J, the gap between germline ends came to 11 bases. Germline-derived CDR1 and CDR2 are LNHDA and SQIVND (reference sequence). There are 14 residues in the CDR3. CDR3 bases: TGTGCCAGTGAGGGTCATAATAGCAATCAGCCCCAGCATTTT. Residues: CASEGHNSNQPQHF.

This clonotype turned up a few times. The rearrangement links TRBV6-5 to TRBJ1-1; D is uncertain. The CDR3 runs to 13 residues. The germline CDR1 and CDR2 sequences are MNHEY and SVGAGI. Trimming took 7 bases from V and 0 from J, leaving 9 bases between them. CDR3 sequence reads: CASMRAVNTEAFF. The CDR3 DNA sequence: TGTGCCAGCATGAGGGCAGTGAACACTGAAGCTTTCTTT.

V gene TRBV5-4 combines with J gene TRBJ2-3; 9 bases fit TRBD2. Germline-derived CDR1 and CDR2 are SGHNT and YYREEE (reference sequence). Trimming took 8 bases from V and 2 from J; bases not matched to a gene: 12. This CDR3 region has 16 residues. CDR3 sequence: CASSITAGGSTDTQYF. The CDR3 region has the DNA TGTGCCAGTAGTATAACGGCGGGAGGGTCCACAGATACGCAGTATTTT.

The J gene is TRBJ2-3, the V gene TRBV24-1; D might be TRBD1 (6 bases). Trimming removed 4 bases at V and 3 bases at J, with 10 bases between. CDR3 size: 14 residues. Germline CDR1 reads KGHDR; CDR2 reads SFDVKD. CDR3 sequence reads: CATSELQGTDTQYF. The CDR3 DNA is TGTGCCACCAGTGAGCTACAGGGTACAGATACGCAGTATTTT.

V usage is TRBV18 and J usage is TRBJ1-3; no definite D call. The CDR3 extends over 16 amino acids. Trimming shortened V by 2 bases and J by 0 bases, and 11 bases separated the two germline ends. Looked up from germline, CDR1 is KGHSH and CDR2 is LQKENI. Here the CDR3 reads CASSPSAGNSGNTIYF. In nucleotides, the CDR3 is TGTGCCAGCTCACCATCGGCCGGGAACTCTGGAAACACCATATATTTT.

Turning to this clonotype: An end of the junction differs from the germline gene, which may be a read error. V usage is TRBV27 and J usage is TRBJ2-7, with 7 bases that match TRBD1. The CDR3 covers 14 residues. Germline V gives CDR1 MNHEY, CDR2 SMNVEV (reference sequence). CDR3 protein: CARSLWDRHYEQYF. The CDR3 region has the DNA TGTGCCAGAAGTTTATGGGACAGACACTACGAGCAGTACTTC.

The rearrangement joins TRBV12-3 or TRBV12-4 to TRBJ2-7; no firm D call. This CDR3 has 12 amino acids. V lost 6 bases and J 3 bases, leaving 9 bases between the germline ends. The CDR3 loop reads CASSKDLYEQYF. The CDR3 region has the DNA TGTGCCAGCAGCAAGGACCTCTACGAGCAGTACTTC.

Here the CDR3 DNA reads TGCGCCAGCAGTGGGGGTAGCGGAGCCTACAATGAGCAGTTCTTC. This codes for CASSGGSGAYNEQFF. The chain joins TRBV10-1 to TRBJ2-1; maybe TRBD2 (6 bases). Trimming left V 4 bases short and J 2 bases short, with 12 bases between. This CDR3 is 15 amino acids long. Germline loops: CDR1 WNHNN, CDR2 SYGVQD (reference sequence).

The rearrangement uses TRBV19 and TRBJ2-7; 11 nucleotides match TRBD1. Germline V gives CDR1 LNHDA, CDR2 SQIVND (reference sequence). CDR3 length equals 18 residues. The V segment lost 1 base and the J segment 2 bases; nucleotides outside the gene matches: 10. The CDR3 here is CASSIVLGQGGKAYEQYF. The DNA of the CDR3 is TGTGCCAGTAGTATAGTATTGGGACAGGGGGGTAAAGCCTACGAGCAGTACTTC.

Only a few counts were recorded for this clonotype. The V and J genes are TRBV19 and TRBJ2-5; 12 nucleotides line up with TRBD2. Trimming at V came to 10 bases and at J to 1 base, leaving 10 bases not matched to a gene. CDR3 length: 16 residues. The germline CDR1 and CDR2 sequences are LNHDA and SQIVND (reference sequence). CDR3 amino acids: CATIPRLAGAQETQYF. In nucleotides, the CDR3 is TGTGCCACTATACCCCGACTAGCGGGGGCCCAAGAGACCCAGTACTTC.

This clonotype occurred a few times. The chain joins TRBV6-5 to TRBJ2-7, with D hard to call. Trimming pared 3 bases from V and 5 bases from J, leaving 11 bases between. Germline CDR1 is MNHEY and CDR2 is SVGAGI. The CDR3 runs 13 residues. The CDR3: CASSYLGPDEQYF. In DNA, the CDR3 is TGTGCCAGCAGTTATCTAGGGCCCGACGAGCAGTACTTC.